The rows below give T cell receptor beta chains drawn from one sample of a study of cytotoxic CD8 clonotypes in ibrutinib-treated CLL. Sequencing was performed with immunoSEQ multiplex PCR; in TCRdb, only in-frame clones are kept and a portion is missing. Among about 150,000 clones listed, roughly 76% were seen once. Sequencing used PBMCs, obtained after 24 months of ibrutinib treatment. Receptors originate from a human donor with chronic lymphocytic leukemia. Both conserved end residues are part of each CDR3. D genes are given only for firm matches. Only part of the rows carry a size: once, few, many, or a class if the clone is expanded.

DNA: TGTGCCAGCTCACCACGAAGGACCTCTCACTACGAGCAGTACTTC; CDR3: CASSPRRTSHYEQYF; D: NA; V: TRBV18; J: TRBJ2-7; size: NA
DNA: TGCGCCAGCAGCTTGGACCGGGACTTGGGCATGAACACTGAAGCTTTCTTT; CDR3: CASSLDRDLGMNTEAFF; D: NA; V: TRBV5-1; J: TRBJ1-1; size: NA
DNA: TGTGCCAGCAGTTTAATAGGCCAGGGTCGAGCCACTGAAGCTTTCTTT; CDR3: CASSLIGQGRATEAFF; D: NA; V: TRBV27; J: TRBJ1-1; size: NA
DNA: TGTGCCAGCTGGGGAGGGGGGACCCAGTACTTC; CDR3: CASWGGGTQYF; D: NA; V: TRBV7-2; J: TRBJ2-5; size: NA
DNA: TGTGCCAGCAGTGACCGTCCGGCTAACTATGGCTACACCTTC; CDR3: CASSDRPANYGYTF; D: NA; V: TRBV6-1; J: TRBJ1-2; size: NA
DNA: TGTGCCAGCGGGCCCGGGACAGGGGTTTCAGATACGCAGTATTTT; CDR3: CASGPGTGVSDTQYF; D: TRBD1; V: TRBV6-6; J: TRBJ2-3; size: NA
DNA: TGTGCCAGCAGCTTGTCCCCCGTCAGACTGAACACCGGGGAGCTGTTTTTT; CDR3: CASSLSPVRLNTGELFF; D: NA; V: TRBV13; J: TRBJ2-2; size: NA
DNA: TGTGCCAGTAGTCAGGGGTCTGGGGCCAACGTCCTGACTTTC; CDR3: CASSQGSGANVLTF; D: NA; V: TRBV19; J: TRBJ2-6; size: NA
DNA: TGTGCCATCAGCCCCGGGGTAGCCCGGGATACGCAGTATTTT; CDR3: CAISPGVARDTQYF; D: NA; V: TRBV10-3; J: TRBJ2-3; size: NA
DNA: TGTGCCAGCAGCCCAGGGGTGGGCGGCCCACAAGAGACCCAGTACTTC; CDR3: CASSPGVGGPQETQYF; D: NA; V: TRBV9; J: TRBJ2-5; size: NA
DNA: TGCGCCAGCAGCCCCACAGGGAGCGGGTACTCTGGAAACACCATATATTTT; CDR3: CASSPTGSGYSGNTIYF; D: NA; V: TRBV5-1; J: TRBJ1-3; size: NA
DNA: TGTGCCAGCAGTCCCCGGACAGGGTACGATGAAAAACTGTTTTTT; CDR3: CASSPRTGYDEKLFF; D: TRBD1; V: TRBV6-5; J: TRBJ1-4; size: few
DNA: TGTGCCAGTAGGGGGGTCGCTGAAGCTTTCTTT; CDR3: CASRGVAEAFF; D: NA; V: TRBV19; J: TRBJ1-1; size: once
DNA: TGTGCCAGCAGTTGGGGCGGTCACAATGAGCAGTTCTTC; CDR3: CASSWGGHNEQFF; D: NA; V: TRBV27; J: TRBJ2-1; size: NA
DNA: TGCGCCAGCAAGGCGCAGCCCTCCATGAACACTGAAGCTTTCTTT; CDR3: CASKAQPSMNTEAFF; D: NA; V: TRBV5-1; J: TRBJ1-1; size: NA
DNA: TGTGCCAGCAGCCCTAGCATGGTTCGGAATGAGCAGTTCTTC; CDR3: CASSPSMVRNEQFF; D: NA; V: TRBV9; J: TRBJ2-1; size: NA
DNA: TGTGCCAGCAGCTTGGGGACAGTGAACACTGAAGCTTTCTTT; CDR3: CASSLGTVNTEAFF; D: TRBD1; V: TRBV11-3; J: TRBJ1-1; size: NA
DNA: TGTGCCAGCTCACCATTAGAAGGGGGGGAGCAGTTCTTC; CDR3: CASSPLEGGEQFF; D: NA; V: TRBV18; J: TRBJ2-1; size: NA
DNA: TGTGCCAGCAGTTACGGGGCAGGGTTGGGTTCACCCCTCCACTTT; CDR3: CASSYGAGLGSPLHF; D: NA; V: TRBV6-5; J: TRBJ1-6; size: NA
DNA: TGTGCCAGCAGCTTAACAGATCGGGGAATGGGGGCTTTCTTT; CDR3: CASSLTDRGMGAFF; D: NA; V: TRBV7-2; J: TRBJ1-1; size: NA
DNA: TGCGCCAGCAGCTGGGGACAGGAAGAGACCCAGTACTTC; CDR3: CASSWGQEETQYF; D: TRBD1; V: TRBV5-1; J: TRBJ2-5; size: NA
DNA: TGTGCCAGCAGCGTAGGGCAGCAACCTAACTATGGCTACACCTTC; CDR3: CASSVGQQPNYGYTF; D: NA; V: TRBV9; J: TRBJ1-2; size: NA
DNA: TGTGCCAGTAGTATGGACGGACAGGGACCAAATCAGCCCCAGCATTTT; CDR3: CASSMDGQGPNQPQHF; D: TRBD1; V: TRBV19; J: TRBJ1-5; size: NA
DNA: TGTGCCAGCAGCGTAGAGGGGATCCCCAACACTGAAGCTTTCTTT; CDR3: CASSVEGIPNTEAFF; D: NA; V: TRBV9; J: TRBJ1-1; size: NA
DNA: TGTGCCAGCAGCAAAGGGGGTGCTAACTATGGCTACACCTTC; CDR3: CASSKGGANYGYTF; D: NA; V: TRBV7-8; J: TRBJ1-2; size: NA
DNA: TGTGCCAGCAGTTACCGGGACAACACTGAAGCTTTCTTT; CDR3: CASSYRDNTEAFF; D: NA; V: TRBV10-3; J: TRBJ1-1; size: NA
DNA: TGTGCCAGCTCACCACGGGACTTCTCTGGAAACACCATATATTTT; CDR3: CASSPRDFSGNTIYF; D: NA; V: TRBV18; J: TRBJ1-3; size: NA
DNA: TGTGCCAGCAGTTCCTACTTGCGAAACACCGGGGAGCTGTTTTTT; CDR3: CASSSYLRNTGELFF; D: NA; V: TRBV27; J: TRBJ2-2; size: once
DNA: TGTGCCAGCTCACCAGTGGGTCTAGCGAAGGGTACGCAGTATTTT; CDR3: CASSPVGLAKGTQYF; D: NA; V: TRBV18; J: TRBJ2-3; size: NA
DNA: TGTGCCAGCCTAGGGGGTGGTAGCGGCACAGATACGCAGTATTTT; CDR3: CASLGGGSGTDTQYF; D: NA; V: TRBV28; J: TRBJ2-3; size: once
DNA: TGTGCCAGCAGCGTTGGTAGTTCAGGAGAGACCCAGTACTTC; CDR3: CASSVGSSGETQYF; D: NA; V: TRBV9; J: TRBJ2-5; size: NA
DNA: TGCGCCAGCAGCTTGGCTACCAGCGGGAGTGAGCAGTTCTTC; CDR3: CASSLATSGSEQFF; D: TRBD2; V: TRBV5-1; J: TRBJ2-1; size: NA
DNA: TGTGCCAGTAGTTTCGGGACGGACTATAGCAATCAGCCCCAGCATTTT; CDR3: CASSFGTDYSNQPQHF; D: NA; V: TRBV19; J: TRBJ1-5; size: few
DNA: TGTGCCTGGACCAGATCCACCGCCAACTTCGAGCAGTACTTC; CDR3: CAWTRSTANFEQYF; D: NA; V: TRBV30; J: TRBJ2-7; size: few
DNA: TGCGCCAGCAGCCCCGCGGCTGGGTCAGGGGGTGGTTACGAGCAGTACTTC; CDR3: CASSPAAGSGGGYEQYF; D: TRBD1; V: TRBV5-1; J: TRBJ2-7; size: NA
DNA: TGTGCCAGCAGCTTAGCGGGAGTTGGCTACGAGCAGTACTTC; CDR3: CASSLAGVGYEQYF; D: NA; V: TRBV7-8; J: TRBJ2-7; size: NA
DNA: TGTGCCAGCAGTTCTTACAGGAGCTCCTACAATGAGCAGTTCTTC; CDR3: CASSSYRSSYNEQFF; D: NA; V: TRBV27; J: TRBJ2-1; size: NA
DNA: TGTGCCAGCAGTCCCCCACTAGCGGGGGTTATTCCCTACAATGAGCAGTTCTTC; CDR3: CASSPPLAGVIPYNEQFF; D: TRBD2; V: TRBV27; J: TRBJ2-1; size: NA
DNA: TGTGCCAGCAGCGGACAGGGGATAAACTATGGCTACACCTTC; CDR3: CASSGQGINYGYTF; D: TRBD1; V: TRBV4-2; J: TRBJ1-2; size: NA
DNA: TGTGCCAGCAGCCAGGGACAGGGGGTCGGTGAAGCTTTCTTT; CDR3: CASSQGQGVGEAFF; D: TRBD1; V: TRBV9; J: TRBJ1-1; size: NA
DNA: TGTGCCAGCGGGGGGACAGGGAGCCCCCGAGGGGAGCAGTACTTC; CDR3: CASGGTGSPRGEQYF; D: TRBD1; V: TRBV19; J: TRBJ2-7; size: many
DNA: TGTGCCAGCAGCCCGAGGGGGTACGAGCAGTACTTC; CDR3: CASSPRGYEQYF; D: NA; V: TRBV7-2; J: TRBJ2-7; size: NA
DNA: TGTGCCAGCAGCCAAGGTGGGGTCTCCTACAATGAGCAGTTCTTC; CDR3: CASSQGGVSYNEQFF; D: NA; V: TRBV4-2; J: TRBJ2-1; size: NA
DNA: TGTGCCAGCAGCGTAGTGCCGCTAGCGGGAGCGACAGATACGCAGTATTTT; CDR3: CASSVVPLAGATDTQYF; D: TRBD2; V: TRBV9; J: TRBJ2-3; size: NA
DNA: TGTGCCAGCAGCTTAGCGGGGGCTAGCGGTTACGAGCAGTACTTC; CDR3: CASSLAGASGYEQYF; D: NA; V: TRBV7-2; J: TRBJ2-7; size: NA
DNA: TGTGCCAGTAGGGGACAATTGAACACTGAAGCTTTCTTT; CDR3: CASRGQLNTEAFF; D: NA; V: TRBV19; J: TRBJ1-1; size: once
DNA: TGTGCCACCAGCAGCGGGACAGGGGGCGGTCAGCCCCAGCATTTT; CDR3: CATSSGTGGGQPQHF; D: TRBD1; V: TRBV15; J: TRBJ1-5; size: NA
DNA: TGTGCCAGCAGGTGGGACACCTATAATTCACCCCTCCACTTT; CDR3: CASRWDTYNSPLHF; D: NA; V: TRBV27; J: TRBJ1-6; size: NA
DNA: TGTGCCAGCAGCGCCTTGGGTCCCCAAGGGGGTATGAACACTGAAGCTTTCTTT; CDR3: CASSALGPQGGMNTEAFF; D: NA; V: TRBV5-6; J: TRBJ1-1; size: few
DNA: TGTGCCAGCAGTTCGCCTACAGGGGTCCGATACACCTTC; CDR3: CASSSPTGVRYTF; D: TRBD1; V: TRBV28; J: TRBJ1-2; size: few
DNA: TGTGCCAGCACCCCGTTGAGGACCCCGGTCGGAAACACCATATATTTT; CDR3: CASTPLRTPVGNTIYF; D: NA; V: TRBV5-8; J: TRBJ1-3; size: NA
DNA: TGTGCCAGCAGTAACACCCGGGACAGGGGTTCCTACGAGCAGTACTTC; CDR3: CASSNTRDRGSYEQYF; D: TRBD1; V: TRBV25-1; J: TRBJ2-7; size: NA
DNA: TGTGCCAGCAGCCTACTTTCCGGGACTAGCGGGGGGTTGCAGTATTTT; CDR3: CASSLLSGTSGGLQYF; D: TRBD2; V: TRBV7-2; J: TRBJ2-3; size: NA
DNA: TGTGCCAGCAGCCCGTCGGGGGTGAATTCACCCCTCCACTTT; CDR3: CASSPSGVNSPLHF; D: NA; V: TRBV7-2; J: TRBJ1-6; size: NA
DNA: TGTGCCAGCAGCCGCACTAGCGGCCAAGAGACCCAGTACTTC; CDR3: CASSRTSGQETQYF; D: TRBD2; V: TRBV7-3; J: TRBJ2-5; size: NA
DNA: TGTGCCAGTCTCAGCGGGGGCACAGATACGCAGTATTTT; CDR3: CASLSGGTDTQYF; D: TRBD2; V: TRBV19; J: TRBJ2-3; size: NA
DNA: TGTGCCAGCAGCGGCTTGGGCGGGCCCCACACCTACGAGCAGTACTTC; CDR3: CASSGLGGPHTYEQYF; D: NA; V: TRBV7-9; J: TRBJ2-7; size: NA
DNA: TGTGCCAGCTCCGCATGGGGACAGGGTCGGGAGCAGTACTTC; CDR3: CASSAWGQGREQYF; D: TRBD1; V: TRBV27; J: TRBJ2-7; size: NA